The 13 T cell receptor beta chains in this list originate from one sample, sequenced in a study of Graves' ophthalmopathy and Graves' hyperthyroidism (dated by TCRdb to 2016 to 2018). Sequencing used an Illumina HiSeq 2000. For repertoire sequencing, TCR beta CDR3 regions were amplified from RNA transcripts. A first-round RT-PCR used HTBI primers with the Qiagen OneStep RT-PCR kit, followed by a second-round multiplex PCR, size selection and purification. TCRdb cleaned the public reads at Q25 with fastp, built clones with MiXCR and kept in-frame beta chains. Identical CDR3 proteins give one entry, which carries the most common genes and DNA. In all, the sample holds 620,000 or so distinct CDR3 sequences, and about a fifth of those were seen once. The leading ten clones occupy about 6.6% of the sample. Sequencing used peripheral blood. All receptors derive from a woman between 18 and 30 years old with stable Graves' hyperthyroidism. Some clones in this sample may be carry-over from other donors' samples. Donor details come from another sample of the same person, matched by shared clones.

Many counts were recorded for this clonotype. V and J are TRBV7-3 and TRBJ2-7; D is ambiguous. CDR1 is SGHTA and CDR2 is FQGTGA in the germline V gene. V shed 3 bases and J shed 6 bases, with 12 bases lying between them. CDR3 length equals 13 residues. The CDR3 nucleotides read TGTGCCAGCAGCTTGTCCCTATCGTCCGAGCAGTACTTC. It translates to CASSLSLSSEQYF.

This clonotype was picked up a small number of times. V gene TRBV6-1 combines with J gene TRBJ1-2; possibly TRBD1 for D (6 bases). Germline V gene data show CDR1 as MNHNS and CDR2 as SASEGT. Trimming left V 4 bases short and J 4 bases short, with 10 bases between. The length of the CDR3 is 13 residues. The CDR3 reads CASSGGPGYGYTF. The CDR3 DNA reads as TGTGCCAGCAGTGGGGGGCCAGGCTATGGCTACACCTTC.

Many counts were recorded for this clonotype. The chain carries TRBV13 and TRBJ2-2; the match to TRBD1 covers 11 bases. The germline V gene has CDR1 PRHDT and CDR2 FYEKMQ (reference sequence). V was clipped by 8 bases and J by 1 base; unmatched bases: 9. CDR3 length: 17 residues. The CDR3 spells CASAWTGGAWNTGELFF. The CDR3 region has the DNA TGTGCCAGCGCATGGACAGGGGGCGCATGGAACACCGGGGAGCTGTTTTTT.

J is TRBJ2-5 and V is TRBV6-5, with 13 bases aligning to TRBD2. With 2 bases clipped from V and 2 bases from J, the junction kept 5 bases outside the gene matches. This CDR3 is 17 amino acids long. Germline loops: CDR1 MNHEY, CDR2 SVGAGI. CDR3 residues: CASSYAGLAGEQETQYF. CDR3 nucleotide sequence: TGTGCCAGCAGTTACGCCGGACTAGCGGGGGAACAAGAGACCCAGTACTTC.

The chain couples TRBV12-5 to TRBJ1-1; D perhaps matches TRBD1 (5 bases). Between the trimmed V and J ends, which lost 3 bases and 5 bases, there was a span of 10 bases. Germline CDR1 is LGHNT and CDR2 is FRNRAP. CDR3 length: 13 amino acids. For the CDR3, the DNA is TGTGCTAGTGGTTTTCTCTCAGGGACTGAAGCTTTCTTT. Residues: CASGFLSGTEAFF.

The chain uses TRBV7-8 and TRBJ2-7; TRBD1 is a possible D gene (6 bases). Trimming took 1 base from V and 3 from J, leaving 19 bases between them. Per the germline V gene, CDR1 is SGHVS and CDR2 is FQNEAQ. The CDR3 has 17 amino acids. For the CDR3, the DNA is TGTGCCAGCAGCTTAGGAGTGCTGGGGGCTGAAGTCTACGAGCAGTACTTC. It codes for CASSLGVLGAEVYEQYF. The full variable domain, its missing parts supplied by reference TRBV7-8 and TRBJ2-7, is GAGVSQSPRYKVAKRGQDVALRCDPISGHVSLFWYQQALGQGPEFLTYFQNEAQLDKSGLPSDRFFAERPEGSVSTLKIQRTQQEDSAVYLCASSLGVLGAEVYEQYFGPGTRLTVT.

Many counts were recorded for this clonotype. This chain links TRBV12-3 or TRBV12-4 with TRBJ2-2; 9 positions agree with TRBD1. The trim removed 2 bases at V and 8 bases at J, leaving 12 bases unmatched. The CDR3 has 17 residues. CDR3 protein: CASSLWSGNRGRGELFF. The CDR3 DNA reads as TGTGCCAGCAGTTTATGGTCGGGTAACAGGGGGCGTGGGGAGCTGTTTTTT.

V and J are TRBV12-3 or TRBV12-4 and TRBJ2-7; 7 nucleotides line up with TRBD2. The CDR3 spans 14 residues. With V trimmed by 5 bases and J by 2 bases, 6 bases remained unmatched. The CDR3 DNA follows: TGTGCCAGCAGTCCAACTAGCGCGGCCTACGAGCAGTACTTC. This codes for CASSPTSAAYEQYF.

This clonotype was found many times. This chain connects TRBV27 to TRBJ2-2; D is possibly TRBD2 (6 bases). CDR3 length equals 15 residues. CDR1 and CDR2 (germline): MNHEY, SMNVEV (reference sequence). Trimming removed 2 bases at V and 6 bases at J, with 13 bases between. The DNA for the CDR3 is TGTGCCAGCAGTTTAAGAGTCGGAGGGGCCGGGGAGCTGTTTTTT. Translated: CASSLRVGGAGELFF.

This clonotype has ten or more counts. The CDR3 nucleotides are TGTGCCAGCAGTAGGGGACCCACGGGCGAGCAGTACTTC. Translated, it gives CASSRGPTGEQYF. V gene TRBV12-3 or TRBV12-4 combines with J gene TRBJ2-7; D possibly uses TRBD1 or TRBD2 (5 bases each). The CDR3 length is 13 residues. V lost 5 bases to trimming and J lost 6 bases, with 14 bases between them.

The CDR3 DNA reads as TGTGCCAGCAGATTAGGGGGGGAGAGCAATCAGCCCCAGCATTTT. This sequence encodes CASRLGGESNQPQHF. The genes are TRBV6-5 and TRBJ1-5, with D possibly matching TRBD1 (6 bases). The CDR3 length is 15 residues. Germline V CDR1 and CDR2: MNHEY, SVGAGI. V was clipped by 6 bases and J by 1 base, with 13 bases between them.

This clonotype was counted many times. The chain has TRBV5-5 and TRBJ2-5; 8 nucleotides align to TRBD2. Looked up from germline, CDR1 is SGHKS and CDR2 is YYEKEE (reference sequence). The CDR3 has 15 residues. The V segment lost 2 bases and the J segment 5 bases; nucleotides outside the gene matches: 8. DNA for the CDR3: TGTGCCAGCAGCTTCCTAGCGGGCCTAAGGGAGACCCAGTACTTC. This codes for CASSFLAGLRETQYF. Full variable domain (outside the CDR3, taken from reference TRBV5-5 and TRBJ2-5): DAGVTQSPTHLIKTRGQQVTLRCSPISGHKSVSWYQQVLGQGPQFIFQYYEKEERGRGNFPDRFSARQFPNYSSELNVNALLLGDSALYLCASSFLAGLRETQYFGPGTRLLVL.

This rearrangement joins TRBV10-3 to TRBJ2-2; no reliable D call. This CDR3 has 13 residues. Germline CDR1 is ENHRY and CDR2 is SYGVKD. Trimming stripped 9 bases from V and 4 bases from J, with 12 bases between. The CDR3 protein is CAIQSSSTGELFF. In DNA form, the CDR3 reads TGTGCCATTCAGTCTAGTAGCACCGGGGAGCTGTTTTTT.